One sample yielded the 7 T cell receptor beta chains listed below, sequenced in a study of T-cell memory formation after mild COVID-19 (dated by TCRdb to the early 2020s). Libraries came from 5' RACE. TCRdb shows the sequencer as Illumina NovaSeq 6000. TCRdb itself trimmed the public reads at Q25 with fastp, ran MiXCR and retained productive beta chains. Entries that share a CDR3 protein sequence are merged under the most common genes and DNA. Present in this sample are approximately 490,000 distinct CDR3 sequences, around 21% of which were seen just once. Around 12% of the sample rests with the top ten. Sequencing was done on a sample of PBMCs or a T cell subset sorted from them (not recorded which). Receptors were obtained from an adult woman who had mild COVID-19 (a few samples of this study predate the infection). The sample titles of this study are shuffled in the database, so cell type and time point are left out; the donor was told from shared clones.

This clonotype was observed a few times. V and J are TRBV20-1 and TRBJ1-1, with a possible D match to TRBD1 (6 bases). V was pared by 3 bases and J by 0 bases, with 11 bases between. Per germline, CDR1 DFQATT and CDR2 SNEGSKA (reference sequence). The CDR3 runs to 14 residues. In DNA form, the CDR3 reads TGCAGTGCTAGTCATAGGACAGTGAACACTGAAGCTTTCTTT. It translates to CSASHRTVNTEAFF.

This chain uses TRBV24-1 with TRBJ2-1; 9 bases line up with TRBD2. The CDR3 sequence is 17 residues long. The J segment lost 3 bases and the V segment lost 2 bases, leaving 7 bases of the junction unmatched. The germline CDR1 and CDR2 sequences are KGHDR and SFDVKD. The CDR3 DNA reads as TGTGCCACCAGTGATTCGAGACTAGCGGCAAACTACAATGAGCAGTTCTTC. This codes for CATSDSRLAANYNEQFF.

The J gene is TRBJ2-3, the V gene TRBV7-2; TRBD1 is a possible D gene (5 bases). The V end lost 0 bases, the J end lost 5 bases, and 9 bases lay between the germline ends. The germline V gene has CDR1 SGHTA and CDR2 FQGNSA. The length of the CDR3 is 14 residues. The CDR3 nucleotides read TGTGCCAGCAGCTTAGCAATGCAGGGAGATACGCAGTATTTT. This encodes CASSLAMQGDTQYF.

This chain connects TRBV15 to TRBJ2-7; maybe TRBD1 (5 bases). The V and J ends lost 0 bases and 3 bases respectively, with 12 bases between them. CDR1 is LNHNV, CDR2 YYDKDF, per germline (reference sequence). There are 15 residues in the CDR3. The CDR3 DNA follows: TGTGCCACCAGCAGAGAGACAGACTTTCACTACGAGCAGTACTTC. Amino acid sequence: CATSRETDFHYEQYF.

The rearrangement links TRBV12-3 or TRBV12-4 to TRBJ1-2; a weak D match, TRBD1 (5 bases). The CDR3 runs to 15 residues. V was cut by 5 bases and J by 4 bases, with 17 bases left in between. The CDR3 protein is CASSEAGTLGYGYTF. CDR3 sequence (DNA): TGTGCCAGCAGTGAAGCCGGGACTTTAGGCTATGGCTACACCTTC.

This clonotype was detected a few times. V is TRBV10-3 and J is TRBJ2-7; TRBD2 agrees at 9 bases. The CDR3 covers 17 residues. From germline, CDR1 is ENHRY and CDR2 SYGVKD. V shed 2 bases and J 4 bases; nucleotides not matched to a gene: 12. The chain's CDR3 is CAISEPSGTSSPYEQYF. CDR3 sequence (DNA): TGTGCCATCAGTGAGCCCTCCGGGACTAGCAGCCCATACGAGCAGTACTTC.

V and J are TRBV12-3 or TRBV12-4 and TRBJ1-2; 9 bases map to TRBD1. The CDR3 has 18 amino acids. V was pared by 6 bases and J by 1 base, with 15 bases of the junction left unmatched. In nucleotides, the CDR3 is TGTGCCAGCAGCCAGACTCCGGGACAGGGATTTAGTAACTATGGCTACACCTTC. Its translation is CASSQTPGQGFSNYGYTF.